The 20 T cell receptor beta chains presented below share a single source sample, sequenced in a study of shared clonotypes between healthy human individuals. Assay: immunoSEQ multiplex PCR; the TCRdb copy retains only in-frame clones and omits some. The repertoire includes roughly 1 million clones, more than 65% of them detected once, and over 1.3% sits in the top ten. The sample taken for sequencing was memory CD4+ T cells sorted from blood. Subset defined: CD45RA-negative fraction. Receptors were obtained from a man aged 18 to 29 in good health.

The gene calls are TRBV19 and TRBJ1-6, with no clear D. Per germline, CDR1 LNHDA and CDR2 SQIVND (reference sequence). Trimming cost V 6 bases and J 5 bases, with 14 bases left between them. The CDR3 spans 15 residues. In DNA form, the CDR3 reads TGTGCCAGTAGCGTGGACGGTCTCAATAATTCACCCCTCCACTTT. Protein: CASSVDGLNNSPLHF.

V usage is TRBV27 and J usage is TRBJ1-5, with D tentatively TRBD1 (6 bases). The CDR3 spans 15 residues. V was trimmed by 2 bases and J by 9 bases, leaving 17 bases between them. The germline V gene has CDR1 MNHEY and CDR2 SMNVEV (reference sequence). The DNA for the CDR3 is TGTGCCAGCAGTTTAAGGGCAGGGGTTGGGATGCCCCAGCATTTT. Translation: CASSLRAGVGMPQHF.

CDR3 loop: CAWEGQGAHEKLFF. The CDR3 nucleotides are TGTGCCTGGGAGGGGCAGGGGGCGCACGAAAAACTGTTTTTT. The rearrangement uses TRBV30 and TRBJ1-4, with 8 bases fitting TRBD1. CDR1 is GTSNPN, CDR2 SVGIG, per germline (reference sequence). CDR3 length equals 14 residues. The trim removed 5 bases at V and 8 bases at J, leaving 10 bases unmatched.

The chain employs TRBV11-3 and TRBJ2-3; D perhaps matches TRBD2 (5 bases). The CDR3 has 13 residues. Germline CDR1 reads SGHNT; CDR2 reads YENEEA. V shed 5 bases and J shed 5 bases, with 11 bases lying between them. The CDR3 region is CASSPQRGDTQYF. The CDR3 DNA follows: TGTGCCAGCAGCCCCCAACGGGGAGATACGCAGTATTTT. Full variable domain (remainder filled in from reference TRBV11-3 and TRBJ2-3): EAGVVQSPRYKIIEKKQPVAFWCNPISGHNTLYWYLQNLGQGPELLIRYENEEAVDDSQLPKDRFSAERLKGVDSTLKIQPAELGDSAVYLCASSPQRGDTQYFGPGTRLTVL.

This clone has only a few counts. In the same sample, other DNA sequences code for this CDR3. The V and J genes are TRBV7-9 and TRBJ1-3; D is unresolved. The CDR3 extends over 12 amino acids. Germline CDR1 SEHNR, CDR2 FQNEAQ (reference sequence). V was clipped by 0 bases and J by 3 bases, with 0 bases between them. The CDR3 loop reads CASSLAGNTIYF. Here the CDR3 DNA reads TGTGCCAGCAGCTTAGCTGGAAACACCATATATTTT. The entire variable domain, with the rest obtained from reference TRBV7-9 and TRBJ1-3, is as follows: DTGVSQNPRHKITKRGQNVTFRCDPISEHNRLYWYRQTLGQGPEFLTYFQNEAQLEKSRLLSDRFSAERPKGSFSTLEIQRTEQGDSAMYLCASSLAGNTIYFGEGSWLTVV.

The DNA of the CDR3 is TGCGCCAGCAGCCAAGGGTTGATCGACTCAACTGGGGCTGAGCAGTTCTTC. Protein: CASSQGLIDSTGAEQFF. The gene calls are TRBV4-3 and TRBJ2-1; tentative D call: TRBD1 (5 bases). Germline CDR1 is LGHNA and CDR2 is YSLEER. The V end was cut by 1 base, the J end by 9 bases, with 22 bases between. The CDR3 runs to 17 residues.

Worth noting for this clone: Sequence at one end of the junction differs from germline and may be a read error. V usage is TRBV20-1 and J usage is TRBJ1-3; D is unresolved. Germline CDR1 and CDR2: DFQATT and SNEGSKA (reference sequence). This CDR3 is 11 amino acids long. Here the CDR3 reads CSASYERTERF. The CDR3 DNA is TGCAGTGCTAGCTACGAGCGGACGGAGAGATTT.

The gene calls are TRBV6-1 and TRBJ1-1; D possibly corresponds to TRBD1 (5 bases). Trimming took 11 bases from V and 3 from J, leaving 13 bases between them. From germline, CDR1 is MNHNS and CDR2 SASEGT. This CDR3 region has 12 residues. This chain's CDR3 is CASNKGDTEAFF. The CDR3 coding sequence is TGTGCCTCCAACAAAGGGGACACTGAAGCTTTCTTT.

CDR3 sequence (DNA): TGCAGCGTTCCACAGGAAACTGGGGCCAACGTCCTGACTTTC. Translated: CSVPQETGANVLTF. The chain employs TRBV29-1 and TRBJ2-6; TRBD1 is a possible D gene (5 bases). V dropped 5 bases and J dropped 2 bases, with 10 bases sitting between them. The V gene's germline CDR1 is SQVTM and CDR2 ANQGSEA. The length of the CDR3 is 14 residues.

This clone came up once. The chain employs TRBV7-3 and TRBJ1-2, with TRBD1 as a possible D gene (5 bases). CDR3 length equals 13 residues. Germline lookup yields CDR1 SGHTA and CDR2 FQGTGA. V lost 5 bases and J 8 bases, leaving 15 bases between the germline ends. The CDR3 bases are TGTGCCAGCAGCCGGGACGGGCTAGGGGGCTACACCTTC. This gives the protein CASSRDGLGGYTF.

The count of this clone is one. The CDR3 coding sequence is TGTGCCAGCCGCAGGCGGGAGGGTTACAATGAGCAGTTCTTC. This gives the protein CASRRREGYNEQFF. V is TRBV6-4 and J is TRBJ2-1; 9 nucleotides agree with TRBD2. Germline CDR1 MRHNA, CDR2 SNTAGT. The CDR3 loop spans 14 amino acids. V shed 8 bases and J 4 bases; nucleotides not matched to a gene: 6.

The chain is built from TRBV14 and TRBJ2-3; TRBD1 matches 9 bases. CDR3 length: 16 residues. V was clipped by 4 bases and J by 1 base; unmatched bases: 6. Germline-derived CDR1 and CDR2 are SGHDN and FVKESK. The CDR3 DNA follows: TGTGCCAGCAGCCCTGCGACAGGGGGGGGCACAGATACGCAGTATTTT. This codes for CASSPATGGGTDTQYF.

CDR3 DNA: TGTGCCAGCAGCTCTCCTCCAGTCTACATTCAGTACTTC. Translated, it gives CASSSPPVYIQYF. J is TRBJ2-4 and V is TRBV28, with D unclear. Germline V gives CDR1 MDHEN, CDR2 SYDVKM. The CDR3 contains 13 residues. The ends were cut back, 6 bases at V and 8 bases at J, with 14 bases in the middle.

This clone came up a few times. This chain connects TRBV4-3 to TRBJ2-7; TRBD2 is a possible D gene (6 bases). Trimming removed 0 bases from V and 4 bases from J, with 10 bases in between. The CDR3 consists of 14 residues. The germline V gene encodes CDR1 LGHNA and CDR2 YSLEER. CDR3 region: CASSQDLSGYEQYF. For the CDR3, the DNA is TGCGCCAGCAGCCAAGATTTGAGCGGGTACGAGCAGTACTTC.

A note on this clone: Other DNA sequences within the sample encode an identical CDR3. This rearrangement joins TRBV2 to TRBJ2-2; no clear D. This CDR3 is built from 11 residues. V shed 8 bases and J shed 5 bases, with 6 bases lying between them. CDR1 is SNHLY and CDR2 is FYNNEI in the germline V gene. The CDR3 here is CASRSTGELFF. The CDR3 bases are TGTGCCAGCCGAAGTACCGGGGAGCTGTTTTTT.

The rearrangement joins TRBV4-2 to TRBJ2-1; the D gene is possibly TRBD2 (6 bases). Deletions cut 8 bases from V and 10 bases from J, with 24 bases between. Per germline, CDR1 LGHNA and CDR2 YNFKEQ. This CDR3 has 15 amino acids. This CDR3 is CASRPGRLVLSEQFF. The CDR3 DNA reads TGTGCCAGCCGCCCAGGACGACTAGTATTAAGCGAGCAGTTCTTC.

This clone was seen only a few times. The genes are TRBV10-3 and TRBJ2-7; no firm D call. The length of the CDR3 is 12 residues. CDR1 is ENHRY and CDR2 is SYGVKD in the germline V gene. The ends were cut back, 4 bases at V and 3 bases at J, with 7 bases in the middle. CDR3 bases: TGTGCCATCAGTGGCGAGAACTACGAGCAGTACTTC. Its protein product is CAISGENYEQYF.

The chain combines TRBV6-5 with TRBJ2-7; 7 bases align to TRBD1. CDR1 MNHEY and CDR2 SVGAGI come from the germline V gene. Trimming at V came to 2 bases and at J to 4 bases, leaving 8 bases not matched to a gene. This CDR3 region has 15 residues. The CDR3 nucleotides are TGTGCCAGCAGTTACCGAGAACAGGGGATATACGAGCAGTACTTC. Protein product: CASSYREQGIYEQYF.

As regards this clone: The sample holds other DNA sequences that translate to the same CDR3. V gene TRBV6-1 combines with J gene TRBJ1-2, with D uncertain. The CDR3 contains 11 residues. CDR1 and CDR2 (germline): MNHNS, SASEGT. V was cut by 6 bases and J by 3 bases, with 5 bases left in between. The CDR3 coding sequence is TGTGCCAGCAGGATGGACTATGGCTACACCTTC. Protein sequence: CASRMDYGYTF.

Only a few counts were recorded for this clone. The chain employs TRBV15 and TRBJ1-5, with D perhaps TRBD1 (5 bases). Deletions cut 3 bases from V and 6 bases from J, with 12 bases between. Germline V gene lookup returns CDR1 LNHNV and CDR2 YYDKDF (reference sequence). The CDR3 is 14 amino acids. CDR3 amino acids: CATSSQGGGQPQHF. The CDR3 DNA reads TGTGCCACCAGCAGCCAGGGTGGCGGTCAGCCCCAGCATTTT.